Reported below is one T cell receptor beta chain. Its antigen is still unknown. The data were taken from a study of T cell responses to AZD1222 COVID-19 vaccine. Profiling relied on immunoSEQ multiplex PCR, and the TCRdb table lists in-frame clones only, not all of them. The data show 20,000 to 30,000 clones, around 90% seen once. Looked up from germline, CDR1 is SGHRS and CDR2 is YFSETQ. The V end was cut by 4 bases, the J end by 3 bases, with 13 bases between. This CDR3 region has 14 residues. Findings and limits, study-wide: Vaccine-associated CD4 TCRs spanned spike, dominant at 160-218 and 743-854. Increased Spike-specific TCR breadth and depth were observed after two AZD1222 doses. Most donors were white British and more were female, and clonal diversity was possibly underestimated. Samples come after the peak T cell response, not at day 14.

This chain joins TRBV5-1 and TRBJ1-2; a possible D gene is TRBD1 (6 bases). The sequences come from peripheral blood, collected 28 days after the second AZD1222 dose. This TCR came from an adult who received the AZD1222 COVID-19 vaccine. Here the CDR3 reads CASSGTGKDYGYTF. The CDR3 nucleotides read TGCGCCAGCAGCGGTACAGGGAAGGACTATGGCTACACCTTC.